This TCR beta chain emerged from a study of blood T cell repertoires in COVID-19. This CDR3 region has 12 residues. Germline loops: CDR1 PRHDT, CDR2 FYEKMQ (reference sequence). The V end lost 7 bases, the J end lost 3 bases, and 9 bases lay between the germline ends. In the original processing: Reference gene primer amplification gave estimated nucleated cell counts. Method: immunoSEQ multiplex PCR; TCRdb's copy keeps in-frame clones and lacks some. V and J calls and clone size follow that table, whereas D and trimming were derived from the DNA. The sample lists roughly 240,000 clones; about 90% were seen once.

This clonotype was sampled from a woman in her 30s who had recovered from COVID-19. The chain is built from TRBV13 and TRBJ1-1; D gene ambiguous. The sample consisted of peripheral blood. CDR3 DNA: TGTGCCAGCACCCTCGGGGACACTGAAGCTTTCTTT. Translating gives CASTLGDTEAFF. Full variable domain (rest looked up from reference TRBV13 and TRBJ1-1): AAGVIQSPRHLIKEKRETATLKCYPIPRHDTVYWYQQGPGQDPQFLISFYEKMQSDKGSIPDRFSAQQFSDYHSELNMSSLELGDSALYFCASTLGDTEAFFGQGTRLTVV.